Listed here are 24 T cell receptor beta chains from one sample, sequenced in a study of T cell changes during pregnancy in multiple sclerosis. TCRdb keeps only in-frame clones here, not all; method: immunoSEQ multiplex PCR. The table has 36,000 or so clones, approximately 90% seen once. The sequencing used CD4+ T cells from peripheral blood mononuclear cells, collected in the first trimester of pregnancy. The receptors derive from a female donor with multiple sclerosis, enrolled in a pregnancy study.

The rearrangement uses TRBV4-1 and TRBJ1-2; D call uncertain. V was clipped by 2 bases and J by 4 bases, with 11 bases between them. The CDR3 covers 14 residues. CDR1 is MGHRA and CDR2 is YSYEKL in the germline V gene. The CDR3 nucleotides read TGCGCCAGCAGCCAACCCGGGTTTGGCTATGGCTACACCTTC. It codes for CASSQPGFGYGYTF.

This chain connects TRBV9 to TRBJ2-2; 10 bases agree with TRBD2. V shed 0 bases, J shed 5 bases, and the junction held 7 bases outside the gene matches. The germline CDR1 and CDR2 sequences are SGDLS and YYNGEE. The CDR3 is made up of 17 amino acids. CDR3 bases: TGTGCCAGCAGCGTAGGGAGTAGCGGGGGGTATACCGGGGAGCTGTTTTTT. It encodes CASSVGSSGGYTGELFF.

The rearrangement links TRBV2 to TRBJ2-5, with a possible D match to TRBD1 (5 bases). Between the trimmed V and J ends, which lost 4 bases and 2 bases, there was a span of 11 bases. CDR1 and CDR2 (germline): SNHLY, FYNNEI. This CDR3 contains 14 residues. The CDR3 loop reads CASSVRQRQETQYF. The CDR3 DNA reads as TGTGCCAGCAGTGTCCGACAGAGACAAGAGACCCAGTACTTC.

V gene TRBV27 combines with J gene TRBJ2-7, with a tentative D call TRBD2 (6 bases). The CDR3 contains 14 residues. The V and J ends lost 6 bases and 0 bases respectively, with 12 bases between them. The germline CDR1 and CDR2 sequences are MNHEY and SMNVEV (reference sequence). CDR3 DNA sequence: TGTGCCAGCAGGCGTGCGGGATCCTCCTACGAGCAGTACTTC. It translates to CASRRAGSSYEQYF.

The chain couples TRBV10-3 to TRBJ1-4; a weak D match, TRBD1 (5 bases). Germline V gives CDR1 ENHRY, CDR2 SYGVKD. V shed 2 bases and J shed 3 bases, with 10 bases lying between them. The CDR3 has 15 residues. This CDR3 is CAISEGGTANEKLFF. In nucleotides, the CDR3 is TGTGCCATCAGTGAGGGGGGGACCGCTAATGAAAAACTGTTTTTT.

CDR3: CASSETVNTEAFF. The CDR3, as DNA: TGTGCCAGCAGTGAGACAGTGAACACTGAAGCTTTCTTT. V gene TRBV6-5 combines with J gene TRBJ1-1; D may be TRBD1 (5 bases). Germline CDR1 and CDR2: MNHEY and SVGAGI. V was clipped by 5 bases and J by 0 bases, with 7 bases between them. The CDR3 sequence is 13 residues long.

A few counts support this clone. This chain connects TRBV28 to TRBJ1-5, with D maybe TRBD1 (6 bases). The germline V and J ends were trimmed by 6 bases and 7 bases, with 16 bases remaining between them. There are 14 residues in the CDR3. Germline CDR1 and CDR2: MDHEN and SYDVKM. DNA for the CDR3: TGTGCCAGCAGAGGGGGGGGAACGGGGCAGCCCCAGCATTTT. It is translated as CASRGGGTGQPQHF.

This sequence joins TRBV19 and TRBJ2-2; a possible D gene is TRBD1 (6 bases). V lost 4 bases and J 2 bases, leaving 11 bases between the germline ends. CDR3 length: 15 amino acids. Germline V gene lookup returns CDR1 LNHDA and CDR2 SQIVND (reference sequence). CDR3 sequence reads: CASSTRTVNTGELFF. CDR3 sequence (DNA): TGTGCCAGTAGTACCAGGACAGTTAACACCGGGGAGCTGTTTTTT.

The chain joins TRBV5-8 to TRBJ1-5, with 9 bases fitting TRBD1. This CDR3 has 20 residues. V was clipped by 3 bases and J by 0 bases; unmatched bases: 16. Germline V gene lookup returns CDR1 SGHTS and CDR2 YDEGEE. The CDR3 region is CASSSLRWTGASYSNQPQHF. CDR3 bases: TGTGCCAGCAGCTCCCTGAGGTGGACAGGGGCCTCGTATAGCAATCAGCCCCAGCATTTT.

This clone was seen only once. The chain links TRBV19 to TRBJ2-2; D perhaps matches TRBD1 (5 bases). V was clipped by 4 bases and J by 7 bases, with 10 bases between them. The CDR3 has 13 residues. Germline CDR1 is LNHDA and CDR2 is SQIVND (reference sequence). This chain's CDR3 is CASSTPGIGELFF. CDR3 bases: TGTGCCAGTAGTACCCCAGGGATCGGGGAGCTGTTTTTT. The whole variable domain, remainder taken from reference TRBV19 and TRBJ2-2, is DGGITQSPKYLFRKEGQNVTLSCEQNLNHDAMYWYRQDPGQGLRLIYYSQIVNDFQKGDIAEGYSVSREKKESFPLTVTSAQKNPTAFYLCASSTPGIGELFFGEGSRLTVL.

This chain uses TRBV7-2 with TRBJ1-4; TRBD1 aligns across 7 bases. The germline gives CDR1 SGHTA, CDR2 FQGNSA. This CDR3 comprises 17 residues. The junction had 14 bases not matched to a gene; V was cut back by 5 bases and J by 5 bases. CDR3 sequence (DNA): TGTGCCAGCAGCCCTTTAGTATCTTCCAGGGGGAATGAAAAACTGTTTTTT. Protein sequence: CASSPLVSSRGNEKLFF.

The V and J genes are TRBV7-6 and TRBJ2-1; D perhaps matches TRBD2 (6 bases). Between the trimmed V and J ends, which lost 2 bases and 9 bases, there was a span of 11 bases. Germline V gives CDR1 SGHVS, CDR2 FNYEAQ. The CDR3 contains 13 residues. For the CDR3, the DNA is TGTGCCAGCAGCTTATGGGGCGGGGTTGAGCAGTTCTTC. Protein product: CASSLWGGVEQFF.

This clone showed up just once. The chain uses TRBV7-3 and TRBJ2-1, with 9 bases matching TRBD1. Germline V CDR1 and CDR2: SGHTA, FQGTGA. With V trimmed by 2 bases and J by 5 bases, 16 bases remained unmatched. The CDR3 length is 19 residues. The CDR3 sequence: CASSLGGTGMTWGNNEQFF. The CDR3 coding sequence is TGTGCCAGCAGCTTAGGAGGGACAGGGATGACTTGGGGGAACAATGAGCAGTTCTTC.

This chain links TRBV19 with TRBJ1-5, with a possible D match to TRBD1 (6 bases). V lost 3 bases to trimming and J lost 6 bases, with 15 bases between them. The CDR3 has 15 residues. In germline, CDR1 is LNHDA, CDR2 SQIVND (reference sequence). As DNA, the CDR3 is TGTGCCAGTAGTATGATTGGGCAGGGGTTTCAGCCCCAGCATTTT. Amino acid sequence: CASSMIGQGFQPQHF.

The CDR3 here is CASSLPEGEQFF. The CDR3 coding sequence is TGTGCCAGCAGCTTACCGGAGGGTGAGCAGTTCTTC. The chain recombines TRBV7-3 with TRBJ2-1; D possibly corresponds to TRBD2 (6 bases). Trimming removed 2 bases from V and 9 bases from J, with 8 bases in between. This CDR3 region has 12 residues. CDR1 SGHTA and CDR2 FQGTGA come from the germline V gene.

J is TRBJ2-3 and V is TRBV19; TRBD1 matches at 7 bases. The CDR3 is 14 amino acids. Germline trimming cut 6 bases from V and 2 bases from J; bases unmatched to any gene: 5. The germline V gene encodes CDR1 LNHDA and CDR2 SQIVND (reference sequence). The CDR3 nucleotides are TGTGCCAGTAGCCTACAGGGGTTCACAGATACGCAGTATTTT. Its translation: CASSLQGFTDTQYF.

The chain has TRBV7-9 and TRBJ2-7, with 9 positions matching TRBD2. The CDR3 has 16 residues. The trim removed 5 bases at V and 4 bases at J, leaving 12 bases unmatched. CDR1 and CDR2 (germline): SEHNR, FQNEAQ (reference sequence). The CDR3 protein is CASSRRNLAGIYEQYF. DNA of the CDR3: TGTGCCAGCAGCCGAAGGAATCTAGCGGGGATATACGAGCAGTACTTC.

The J gene is TRBJ2-7, the V gene TRBV6-6; perhaps TRBD2 as D (6 bases). Germline loops: CDR1 MNHNY, CDR2 SVGAGI (reference sequence). Trimming left V 7 bases short and J 7 bases short, with 17 bases between. This CDR3 is 13 amino acids long. The CDR3 DNA is TGTGCCAGCACAATGGGGGAGGTACAGGAGCAGTACTTC. It specifies CASTMGEVQEQYF.

This clone appeared a single time. The V call is TRBV19, the J call TRBJ2-1; 10 bases match TRBD2. CDR1 and CDR2 from the germline V gene are LNHDA and SQIVND (reference sequence). Unmatched junction bases numbered 9, after V lost 8 bases and J lost 5 bases. The CDR3 consists of 15 residues. As DNA, the CDR3 is TGTGCCAGTGGGGGGGGAGCGGGAGGGAACAATGAGCAGTTCTTC. Residues: CASGGGAGGNNEQFF.

This clone was seen only once. V usage is TRBV28 and J usage is TRBJ1-1, with TRBD1 as a possible D gene (6 bases). The CDR3 loop spans 12 amino acids. CDR1 and CDR2 from the germline V gene are MDHEN and SYDVKM. The CDR3 DNA reads as TGTCGTACAGGGAGGGTAGAAACTGAAGCTTTCTTT. This gives the protein CRTGRVETEAFF.

For this clone: Other DNA sequences of this sample code for an identical CDR3. The J gene is TRBJ1-1, the V gene TRBV28; D unresolved. V lost 6 bases, J lost 8 bases, and 10 bases lay in between. The CDR3 is 11 amino acids. Germline-derived CDR1 and CDR2 are MDHEN and SYDVKM. CDR3 amino acids: CASRGRPEAFF. DNA of the CDR3: TGTGCCAGCAGGGGCAGGCCAGAAGCTTTCTTT.

The gene calls are TRBV18 and TRBJ1-5; TRBD1 matches 7 bases. Germline V CDR1 and CDR2: KGHSH, LQKENI. The CDR3 length is 14 residues. The V gene end was trimmed by 3 bases and the J gene end by 7 bases; junction bases not matched to a gene: 6. In DNA form, the CDR3 reads TGTGCCAGCTCACCTGAGACAGGGAACCAGCCCCAGCATTTT. Protein: CASSPETGNQPQHF.

This chain connects TRBV27 to TRBJ2-1, with 13 nucleotides matching TRBD2. CDR1 and CDR2 from the germline V gene are MNHEY and SMNVEV (reference sequence). The CDR3 has 14 amino acids. V shed 3 bases and J 10 bases; nucleotides not matched to a gene: 3. The CDR3 region is CASSFTSGGVEQFF. DNA of the CDR3: TGTGCCAGCAGTTTTACTAGCGGGGGGGTGGAGCAGTTCTTC.

This clone appeared a single time. This chain joins TRBV30 and TRBJ1-5, with D perhaps matching TRBD1 (5 bases). CDR3 size: 15 residues. Germline V gene sequence: CDR1 GTSNPN, CDR2 SVGIG (reference sequence). V shed 2 bases and J shed 4 bases, with 15 bases lying between them. Here the CDR3 reads CAWSLDSSLNQPQHF. The DNA for the CDR3 is TGTGCCTGGAGTCTAGACAGCAGCCTTAATCAGCCCCAGCATTTT.